This entry lists 25 T cell receptor beta chains sequenced from one sample in a study of shared clonotypes between healthy human individuals. Profiled with immunoSEQ multiplex PCR; TCRdb holds only in-frame clones, not every one. The table has around 2,000,000 clones, under 95% seen once. Naive CD8 cells lacked CD45RO, underwent positive selection for CCR7 and left out terminally differentiated effector memory CD45RA+ cells. What was sequenced was naive CD8+ T cells from PBMCs. These receptors all stem from a man in his late teens or twenties in good health. Some clones in this sample may be carry-over from other donors' samples.

The rearrangement joins TRBV9 to TRBJ2-1, with D tentatively TRBD2 (6 bases). Trimming took off 4 bases at V and 8 bases at J, with 19 bases between the two ends. CDR1 and CDR2 (germline): SGDLS, YYNGEE. The CDR3 extends over 15 amino acids. CDR3 in amino acids: CASSTRTTQADEQFF. The CDR3 DNA is TGTGCCAGCAGCACCCGGACTACGCAAGCGGATGAGCAGTTCTTC.

This chain connects TRBV30 to TRBJ1-3, with D possibly TRBD1 on 5 matching bases. V lost 4 bases, J lost 1 base, and 14 bases lay in between. The CDR3 is 15 amino acids. Germline-derived CDR1 and CDR2 are GTSNPN and SVGIG (reference sequence). In DNA, the CDR3 is TGTGCCTGGAAAGGGGTAGGGCAATCTGGAAACACCATATATTTT. Translating gives CAWKGVGQSGNTIYF. The whole variable domain, filled in from reference TRBV30 and TRBJ1-3, reads SQTIHQWPATLVQPVGSPLSLECTVEGTSNPNLYWYRQAAGRGLQLLFYSVGIGQISSEVPQNLSASRPQDRQFILSSKKLLLSDSGFYLCAWKGVGQSGNTIYFGEGSWLTVV.

The rearrangement links TRBV7-9 to TRBJ1-2; TRBD1 aligns across 7 bases. Per germline, CDR1 SEHNR and CDR2 FQNEAQ (reference sequence). V lost 1 base, J lost 4 bases, and 6 bases stayed unmatched. There are 15 residues in the CDR3. CDR3: CASSLGRQGIYGYTF. CDR3 nucleotide sequence: TGTGCCAGCAGCTTAGGAAGACAGGGTATCTATGGCTACACCTTC.

V gene TRBV6-6 combines with J gene TRBJ1-4; TRBD1 matches at 8 bases. CDR1 MNHNY and CDR2 SVGAGI come from the germline V gene (reference sequence). Unmatched junction bases numbered 8, after V lost 2 bases and J lost 6 bases. The CDR3 sequence is 16 residues long. The CDR3 sequence: CASSYPTDRADEKLFF. The DNA for the CDR3 is TGTGCCAGCAGTTACCCCACGGACAGGGCGGATGAAAAACTGTTTTTT.

Only one count was recorded for this clone. The rearrangement links TRBV7-9 to TRBJ1-2; D ambiguous. This CDR3 region has 13 residues. V lost 1 base and J 4 bases, leaving 7 bases between the germline ends. Per germline, CDR1 SEHNR and CDR2 FQNEAQ (reference sequence). The CDR3 DNA reads as TGTGCCAGCAGCTTAGTAGTGCTCTATGGCTACACCTTC. Residues: CASSLVVLYGYTF.

Of note for this clone: The same CDR3 can be traced to other DNA sequences in this sample. The rearrangement joins TRBV7-9 to TRBJ2-1; the D is unclear. CDR1 SEHNR and CDR2 FQNEAQ come from the germline V gene (reference sequence). The CDR3 length is 12 residues. With 1 base removed from V and 10 bases from J, the gap between germline ends came to 8 bases. DNA for the CDR3: TGTGCCAGCAGCTTAGGGAGAGGAGAGCAGTTCTTC. Protein: CASSLGRGEQFF.

The chain joins TRBV28 to TRBJ2-1; 12 bases agree with TRBD2. This CDR3 spans 17 amino acids. The germline V gene has CDR1 MDHEN and CDR2 SYDVKM. V was clipped by 8 bases and J by 4 bases; unmatched bases: 12. The CDR3 DNA sequence: TGTGCCAGCCTGACTAGCGGGGGAGCTTCCTCTTACAATGAGCAGTTCTTC. Translation gives CASLTSGGASSYNEQFF.

Turning to this clone: The same CDR3 can be traced to other DNA sequences in this sample. V is TRBV10-2 and J is TRBJ2-7, with unresolved D. CDR3 length: 13 amino acids. CDR1 is WSHSY and CDR2 is SAAADI in the germline V gene. V was shortened by 0 bases and J by 7 bases, with 10 bases between the two germline ends. CDR3 nucleotide sequence: TGCGCCAGCAGTGAGTCAAGAGGCTGGGAGCAGTACTTC. Protein: CASSESRGWEQYF.

The chain uses TRBV9 and TRBJ2-6, with D tentatively TRBD1 or TRBD2 (5 bases each). The germline V gene has CDR1 SGDLS and CDR2 YYNGEE. The CDR3 is 16 amino acids. With 4 bases removed from V and 4 bases from J, the gap between germline ends came to 15 bases. CDR3 nucleotides: TGTGCCAGCAGCCAGGGACGTTCGTCGGGGGCCAACGTCCTGACTTTC. It translates to CASSQGRSSGANVLTF.

The V gene is TRBV7-9, the J gene TRBJ1-2, with TRBD1 identical over 8 bases. With V trimmed by 5 bases and J by 2 bases, 10 bases remained unmatched. This CDR3 is built from 16 residues. Germline loops: CDR1 SEHNR, CDR2 FQNEAQ (reference sequence). DNA of the CDR3: TGTGCCAGCAGCCCGACCCGGGACAGGTCAAACTATGGCTACACCTTC. It yields the protein CASSPTRDRSNYGYTF.

The V gene is TRBV6-4, the J gene TRBJ2-2; D not certain. CDR1 and CDR2 from the germline V gene are MRHNA and SNTAGT. The CDR3 is made up of 12 amino acids. V was cut by 3 bases and J by 6 bases, with 5 bases left in between. CDR3 loop: CASSELAGELFF. The CDR3 region has the DNA TGTGCCAGCAGTGAATTAGCCGGGGAGCTGTTTTTT.

The chain uses TRBV4-3 and TRBJ2-5, with 7 bases matching TRBD2. Germline V gene lookup returns CDR1 LGHNA and CDR2 YSLEER. The V and J ends lost 0 bases and 1 base, in that order; junction bases with no gene match: 8. The CDR3 contains 17 residues. In DNA, the CDR3 is TGCGCCAGCAGCCAAGATCGGGGGGACGTGTTCCAAGAGACCCAGTACTTC. This sequence encodes CASSQDRGDVFQETQYF.

The genes are TRBV28 and TRBJ2-1; TRBD1 matches at 7 bases. The CDR3 loop spans 16 amino acids. Per the germline V gene, CDR1 is MDHEN and CDR2 is SYDVKM. The trim removed 6 bases at V and 5 bases at J, leaving 13 bases unmatched. This CDR3 is CASSQQGTPDDNEQFF. DNA of the CDR3: TGTGCCAGCAGCCAACAGGGGACGCCGGACGACAATGAGCAGTTCTTC.

The gene calls are TRBV4-2 and TRBJ2-2, with 10 bases lining up with TRBD2. Trimming removed 0 bases from V and 4 bases from J; junction bases left unmatched: 8. The CDR3 totals 18 residues. The germline gives CDR1 LGHNA, CDR2 YNFKEQ. The CDR3 reads CASSQDSLAGILTGELFF. The CDR3 DNA follows: TGTGCCAGCAGCCAAGACTCACTAGCGGGAATTCTCACCGGGGAGCTGTTTTTT.

Regarding this clone: This sample includes further DNA sequences coding for the same CDR3. The J gene is TRBJ2-7, the V gene TRBV27, with D possibly TRBD1 on 5 matching bases. The CDR3 runs to 12 residues. Germline V gene lookup returns CDR1 MNHEY and CDR2 SMNVEV (reference sequence). The V end was cut by 3 bases, the J end by 6 bases, with 9 bases between. The DNA of the CDR3 is TGTGCCAGCAGTTTTCCTAGGGGCGAGCAGTACTTC. It is translated as CASSFPRGEQYF.

About this clone itself: One end of the junction varies from germline; a read error may be responsible. The rearrangement joins TRBV28 to TRBJ2-3, with D tentatively TRBD1 (6 bases). CDR3 length: 12 amino acids. Germline CDR1 is MDHEN and CDR2 is SYDVKM. The DNA for the CDR3 is TGTGCCAGCAGTTTAAGGGCAGGGGAAGCAGGTTTT. It encodes CASSLRAGEAGF.

This chain uses TRBV15 with TRBJ2-7; 7 bases are a match to TRBD1. V lost 0 bases, J lost 5 bases, and 7 bases stayed unmatched. Germline-derived CDR1 and CDR2 are LNHNV and YYDKDF (reference sequence). CDR3 length: 15 residues. The CDR3 sequence is CATSRDRFRGNEQYF. The CDR3 nucleotides read TGTGCCACCAGCAGAGATCGTTTCAGGGGGAACGAGCAGTACTTC.

The chain links TRBV7-9 to TRBJ2-3, with D uncertain. The CDR3 spans 11 residues. V was clipped by 5 bases and J by 2 bases, with 2 bases between them. Germline CDR1 is SEHNR and CDR2 is FQNEAQ (reference sequence). This CDR3 reads CASSPTDTQYF. CDR3 sequence (DNA): TGTGCCAGCAGCCCCACAGATACGCAGTATTTT.

This sequence joins TRBV27 and TRBJ1-5; TRBD1 might be the D (5 bases). Trimming cost V 8 bases and J 3 bases, with 11 bases left between them. CDR1 and CDR2 (germline): MNHEY, SMNVEV (reference sequence). The CDR3 runs to 13 residues. This CDR3 reads CASAWGNNQPQHF. Written as DNA, the CDR3 is TGTGCCAGCGCATGGGGGAACAATCAGCCCCAGCATTTT.

The chain carries TRBV19 and TRBJ1-1, with 7 bases aligning to TRBD1. The CDR3 spans 18 residues. V trimming: 3 bases; J trimming: 4 bases; junction bases outside the gene matches: 17. The germline V gene has CDR1 LNHDA and CDR2 SQIVND (reference sequence). The DNA of the CDR3 is TGTGCCAGTAGTATGTTTTTCGGTGAGGGGGCATTAGGCACTGAAGCTTTCTTT. Residues: CASSMFFGEGALGTEAFF.

This clone was picked up one time. The V call is TRBV28, the J call TRBJ2-5, with D hard to call. CDR3 length equals 14 residues. Germline loops: CDR1 MDHEN, CDR2 SYDVKM. V was cut by 3 bases and J by 5 bases, with 13 bases left in between. The CDR3 DNA reads TGTGCCAGCAGTTTGCCGGGTCTTCCTGAGACCCAGTACTTC. This codes for CASSLPGLPETQYF.

The chain couples TRBV7-8 to TRBJ2-5; 13 bases agree with TRBD2. CDR1 is SGHVS, CDR2 FQNEAQ, per germline. The V gene end was trimmed by 5 bases and the J gene end by 1 base; junction bases not matched to a gene: 4. The CDR3 length is 16 residues. The DNA of the CDR3 is TGTGCCAGCAGCACCGGACTAGCGGGAGTCCAAGAGACCCAGTACTTC. This translates into CASSTGLAGVQETQYF.

The genes are TRBV28 and TRBJ1-5; D perhaps matches TRBD1 (6 bases). V lost 7 bases to trimming and J lost 1 base, with 17 bases between them. Germline CDR1 is MDHEN and CDR2 is SYDVKM. CDR3 size: 16 residues. The CDR3 DNA is TGTGCCAGCAACCCCAGGGGCAGGAGCAGCAATCAGCCCCAGCATTTT. Translation: CASNPRGRSSNQPQHF.

The CDR3 loop reads CASSSSGGYEQYF. Here the CDR3 DNA reads TGTGCCAGCAGCTCCAGCGGGGGCTACGAGCAGTACTTC. The J gene is TRBJ2-7, the V gene TRBV11-3; 8 bases map to TRBD2. Germline values: CDR1 SGHNT, CDR2 YENEEA. CDR3 size: 13 residues. J lost 3 bases, V lost 4 bases, and 2 bases had no gene match.

The chain couples TRBV20-1 to TRBJ2-7, with no clear D. Germline lookup yields CDR1 DFQATT and CDR2 SNEGSKA (reference sequence). The V and J ends lost 1 base and 8 bases respectively, with 6 bases between them. The CDR3 sequence is 10 residues long. The CDR3 sequence: CSARAQKQYF. CDR3 nucleotides: TGCAGTGCTAGAGCACAAAAGCAGTACTTC.